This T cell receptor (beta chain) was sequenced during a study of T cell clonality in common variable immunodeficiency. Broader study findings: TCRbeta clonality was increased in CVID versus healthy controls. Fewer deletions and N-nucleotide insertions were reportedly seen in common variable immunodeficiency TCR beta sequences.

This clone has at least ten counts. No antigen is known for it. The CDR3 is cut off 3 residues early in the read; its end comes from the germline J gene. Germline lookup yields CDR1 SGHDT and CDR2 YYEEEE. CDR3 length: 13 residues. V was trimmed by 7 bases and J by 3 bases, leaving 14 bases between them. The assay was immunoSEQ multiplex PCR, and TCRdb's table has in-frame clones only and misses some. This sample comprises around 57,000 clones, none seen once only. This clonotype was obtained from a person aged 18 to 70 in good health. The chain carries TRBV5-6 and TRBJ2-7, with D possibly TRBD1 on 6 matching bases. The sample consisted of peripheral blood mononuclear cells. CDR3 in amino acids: CASLGQGSYEQYF. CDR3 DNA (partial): TGTGCCAGCTTAGGGCAGGGGAGCTACGAG. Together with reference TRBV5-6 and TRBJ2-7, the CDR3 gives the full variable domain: DAGVTQSPTHLIKTRGQQVTLRCSPKSGHDTVSWYQQALGQGPQFIFQYYEEEERQRGNFPDRFSGHQFPNYSSELNVNALLLGDSALYLCASLGQGSYEQYFGPGTRLTVT.